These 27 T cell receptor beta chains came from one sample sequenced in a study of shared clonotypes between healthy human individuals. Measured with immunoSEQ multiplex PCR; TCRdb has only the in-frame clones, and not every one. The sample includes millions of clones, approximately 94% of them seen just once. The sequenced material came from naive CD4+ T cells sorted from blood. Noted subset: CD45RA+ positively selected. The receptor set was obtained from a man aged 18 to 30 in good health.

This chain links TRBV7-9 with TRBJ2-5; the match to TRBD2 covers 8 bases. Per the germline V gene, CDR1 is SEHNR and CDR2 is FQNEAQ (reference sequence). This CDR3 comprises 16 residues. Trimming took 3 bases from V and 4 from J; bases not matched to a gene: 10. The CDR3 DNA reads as TGTGCCAGCAGCTTCGGACTAGCCGCGGGAGGAGAGACCCAGTACTTC. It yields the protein CASSFGLAAGGETQYF.

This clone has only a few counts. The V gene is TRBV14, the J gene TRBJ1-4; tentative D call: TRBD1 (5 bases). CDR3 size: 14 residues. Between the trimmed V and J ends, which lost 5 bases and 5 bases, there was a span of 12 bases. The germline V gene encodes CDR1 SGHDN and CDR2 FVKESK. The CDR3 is CASSGRAQNEKLFF. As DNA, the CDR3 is TGTGCCAGCAGCGGCAGGGCTCAGAATGAAAAACTGTTTTTT.

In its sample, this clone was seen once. The CDR3 protein is CASSSPIGGRWETQYF. The CDR3 DNA reads as TGTGCCAGCAGCTCCCCCATAGGCGGGAGATGGGAGACCCAGTACTTC. The chain is built from TRBV7-8 and TRBJ2-5, with 7 positions matching TRBD2. Germline assignment: CDR1 SGHVS and CDR2 FQNEAQ. The CDR3 has 16 residues. Losses at the gene ends were 4 bases for V and 5 bases for J; bases not matched to a gene: 13.

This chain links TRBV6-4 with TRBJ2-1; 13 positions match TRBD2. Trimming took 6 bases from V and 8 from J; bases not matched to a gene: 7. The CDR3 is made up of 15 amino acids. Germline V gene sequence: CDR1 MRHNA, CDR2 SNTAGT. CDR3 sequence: CASSHGLAGAYEQFF. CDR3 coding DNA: TGTGCCAGCAGCCACGGACTAGCGGGAGCTTATGAGCAGTTCTTC.

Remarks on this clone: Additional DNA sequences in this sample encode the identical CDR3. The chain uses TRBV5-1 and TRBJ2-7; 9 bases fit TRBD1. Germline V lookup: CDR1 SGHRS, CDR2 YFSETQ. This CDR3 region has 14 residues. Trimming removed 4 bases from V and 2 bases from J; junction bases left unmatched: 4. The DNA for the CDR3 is TGCGCCAGCAGCCAGACAGGGGGGACCTACGAGCAGTACTTC. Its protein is CASSQTGGTYEQYF.

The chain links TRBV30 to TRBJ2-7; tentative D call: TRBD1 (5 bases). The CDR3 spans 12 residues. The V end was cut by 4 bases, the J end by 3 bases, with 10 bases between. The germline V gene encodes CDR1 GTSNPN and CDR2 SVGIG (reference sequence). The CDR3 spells CAWTGHLYEQYF. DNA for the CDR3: TGTGCCTGGACAGGGCACCTCTACGAGCAGTACTTC. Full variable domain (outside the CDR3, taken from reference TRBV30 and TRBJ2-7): SQTIHQWPATLVQPVGSPLSLECTVEGTSNPNLYWYRQAAGRGLQLLFYSVGIGQISSEVPQNLSASRPQDRQFILSSKKLLLSDSGFYLCAWTGHLYEQYFGPGTRLTVT.

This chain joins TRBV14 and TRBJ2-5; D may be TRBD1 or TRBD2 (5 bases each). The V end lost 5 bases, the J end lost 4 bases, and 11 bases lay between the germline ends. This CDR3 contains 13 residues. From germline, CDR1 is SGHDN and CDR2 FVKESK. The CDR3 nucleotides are TGTGCCAGCAGCGGGGGATTAGGAGAGACCCAGTACTTC. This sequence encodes CASSGGLGETQYF.

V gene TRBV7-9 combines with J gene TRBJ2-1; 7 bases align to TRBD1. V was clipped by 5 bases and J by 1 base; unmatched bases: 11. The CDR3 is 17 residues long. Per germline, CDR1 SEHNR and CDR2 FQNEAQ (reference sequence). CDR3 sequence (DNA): TGTGCCAGCAGCACAACTAGGGGGCGAATGTCCTACAATGAGCAGTTCTTC. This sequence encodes CASSTTRGRMSYNEQFF.

In DNA, the CDR3 is TGTGCCAGCAGCAACGGGACAGTCACAGATACGCAGTATTTT. It specifies CASSNGTVTDTQYF. This chain uses TRBV7-9 with TRBJ2-3, with 7 bases matching TRBD1. The CDR3 is 14 amino acids. V shed 5 bases and J 2 bases; nucleotides not matched to a gene: 4. Germline-derived CDR1 and CDR2 are SEHNR and FQNEAQ (reference sequence).

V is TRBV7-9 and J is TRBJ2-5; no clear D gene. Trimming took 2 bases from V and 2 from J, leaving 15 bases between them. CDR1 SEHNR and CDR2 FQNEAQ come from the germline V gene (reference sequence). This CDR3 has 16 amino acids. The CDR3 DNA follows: TGTGCCAGCAGCTTAAATTTAGGGTCAATTCAAGAGACCCAGTACTTC. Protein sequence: CASSLNLGSIQETQYF. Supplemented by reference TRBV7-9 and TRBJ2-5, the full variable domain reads DTGVSQNPRHKITKRGQNVTFRCDPISEHNRLYWYRQTLGQGPEFLTYFQNEAQLEKSRLLSDRFSAERPKGSFSTLEIQRTEQGDSAMYLCASSLNLGSIQETQYFGPGTRLLVL.

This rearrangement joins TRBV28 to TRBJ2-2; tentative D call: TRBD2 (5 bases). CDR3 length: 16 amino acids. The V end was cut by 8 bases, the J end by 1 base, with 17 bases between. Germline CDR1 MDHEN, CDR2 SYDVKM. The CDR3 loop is CASGVGGSRNTGELFF. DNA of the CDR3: TGTGCCAGCGGAGTTGGAGGCTCCAGGAACACCGGGGAGCTGTTTTTT.

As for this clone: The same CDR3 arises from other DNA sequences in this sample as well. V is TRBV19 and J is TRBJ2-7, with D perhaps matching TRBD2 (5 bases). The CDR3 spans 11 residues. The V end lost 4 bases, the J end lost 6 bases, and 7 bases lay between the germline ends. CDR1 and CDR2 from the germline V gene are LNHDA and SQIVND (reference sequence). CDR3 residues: CASSSRGEQYF. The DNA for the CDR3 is TGTGCCAGTAGTAGTCGGGGCGAGCAGTACTTC.

CDR3 in amino acids: CASSPLLNLETQYF. CDR3 sequence (DNA): TGTGCCAGCAGCCCCCTCTTAAATTTAGAGACCCAGTACTTC. The V and J genes are TRBV9 and TRBJ2-5, with D unclear. Trimming took off 4 bases at V and 4 bases at J, with 14 bases between the two ends. This CDR3 is built from 14 residues. Per the germline V gene, CDR1 is SGDLS and CDR2 is YYNGEE. Variable domain in full (rest from reference TRBV9 and TRBJ2-5): DSGVTQTPKHLITATGQRVTLRCSPRSGDLSVYWYQQSLDQGLQFLIQYYNGEERAKGNILERFSAQQFPDLHSELNLSSLELGDSALYFCASSPLLNLETQYFGPGTRLLVL.

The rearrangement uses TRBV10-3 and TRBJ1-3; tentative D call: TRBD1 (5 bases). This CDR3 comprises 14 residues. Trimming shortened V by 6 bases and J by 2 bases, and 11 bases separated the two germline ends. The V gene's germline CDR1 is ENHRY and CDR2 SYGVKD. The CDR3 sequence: CAISGGMAGNTIYF. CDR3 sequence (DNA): TGTGCCATCAGCGGGGGAATGGCTGGAAACACCATATATTTT.

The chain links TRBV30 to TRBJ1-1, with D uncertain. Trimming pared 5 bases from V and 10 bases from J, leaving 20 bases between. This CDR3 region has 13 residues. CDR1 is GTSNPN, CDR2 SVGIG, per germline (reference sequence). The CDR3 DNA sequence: TGTGCCTGGGCCAAGGGCCCCCCAGGACGAGCTTTCTTT. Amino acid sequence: CAWAKGPPGRAFF.

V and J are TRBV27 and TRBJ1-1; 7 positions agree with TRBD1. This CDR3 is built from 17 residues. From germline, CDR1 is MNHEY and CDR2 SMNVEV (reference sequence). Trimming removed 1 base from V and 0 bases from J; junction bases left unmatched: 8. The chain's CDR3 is CASSLLGGGRLNTEAFF. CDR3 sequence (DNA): TGTGCCAGCAGTTTATTAGGAGGGGGCAGGTTGAACACTGAAGCTTTCTTT.

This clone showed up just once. CDR3 DNA sequence: TGTGCCAGCGCCCCCGGGACTCCCGTCAATGAGCAGTTCTTC. Its translation: CASAPGTPVNEQFF. The chain recombines TRBV2 with TRBJ2-1, with D possibly matching TRBD2 (6 bases). V was clipped by 8 bases and J by 6 bases, with 17 bases between them. Per germline, CDR1 SNHLY and CDR2 FYNNEI. CDR3 length equals 14 residues.

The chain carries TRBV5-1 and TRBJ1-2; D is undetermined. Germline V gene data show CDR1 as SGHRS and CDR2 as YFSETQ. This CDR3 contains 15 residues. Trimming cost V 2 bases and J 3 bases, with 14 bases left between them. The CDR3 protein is CASSFDLTLYYGYTF. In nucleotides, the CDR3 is TGCGCCAGCAGCTTTGACCTCACTCTTTACTATGGCTACACCTTC.

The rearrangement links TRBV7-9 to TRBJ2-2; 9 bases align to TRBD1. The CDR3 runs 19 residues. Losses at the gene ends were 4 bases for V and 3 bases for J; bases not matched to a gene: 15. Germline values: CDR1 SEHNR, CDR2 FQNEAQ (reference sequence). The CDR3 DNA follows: TGTGCCAGCAGCTCTCTCAGACGGACAGGGGAGGGATACACCGGGGAGCTGTTTTTT. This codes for CASSSLRRTGEGYTGELFF.

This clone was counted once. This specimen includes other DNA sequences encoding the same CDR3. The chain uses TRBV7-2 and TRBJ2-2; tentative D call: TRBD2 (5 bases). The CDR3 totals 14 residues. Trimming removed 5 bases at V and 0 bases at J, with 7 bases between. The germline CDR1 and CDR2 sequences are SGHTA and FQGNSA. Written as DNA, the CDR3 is TGTGCCAGCAGCGGCGGGCCGAACACCGGGGAGCTGTTTTTT. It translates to CASSGGPNTGELFF.

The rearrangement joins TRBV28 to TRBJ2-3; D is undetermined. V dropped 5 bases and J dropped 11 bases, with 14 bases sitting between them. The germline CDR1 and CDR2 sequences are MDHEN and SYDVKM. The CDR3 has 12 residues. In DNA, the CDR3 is TGTGCCAGCAGTCCCCCGCTCTCAAGGCAGTATTTT. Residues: CASSPPLSRQYF.

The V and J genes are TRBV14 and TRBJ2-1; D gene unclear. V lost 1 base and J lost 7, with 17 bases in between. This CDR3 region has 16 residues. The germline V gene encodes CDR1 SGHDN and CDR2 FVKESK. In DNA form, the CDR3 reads TGTGCCAGCAGCCAAGCAGGCTACCTAACTCGGAATGAGCAGTTCTTC. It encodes CASSQAGYLTRNEQFF.

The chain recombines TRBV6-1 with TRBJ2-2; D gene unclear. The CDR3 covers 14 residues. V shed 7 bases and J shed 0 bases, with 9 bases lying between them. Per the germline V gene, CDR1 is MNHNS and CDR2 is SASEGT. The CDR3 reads CASKANTNTGELFF. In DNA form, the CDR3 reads TGTGCCAGCAAGGCCAACACGAACACCGGGGAGCTGTTTTTT.

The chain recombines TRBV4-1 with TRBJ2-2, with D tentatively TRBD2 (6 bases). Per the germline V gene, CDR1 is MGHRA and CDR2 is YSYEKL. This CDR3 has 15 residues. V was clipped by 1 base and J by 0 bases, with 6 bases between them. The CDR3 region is CASSQAGANTGELFF. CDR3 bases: TGCGCCAGCAGCCAAGCGGGGGCGAACACCGGGGAGCTGTTTTTT.

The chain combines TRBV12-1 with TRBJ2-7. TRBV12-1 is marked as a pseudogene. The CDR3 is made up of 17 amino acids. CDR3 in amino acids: CASSFAGWGANSYEQYF. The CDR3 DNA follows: TGTGCCAGCAGCTTTGCGGGGTGGGGGGCGAATTCCTACGAGCAGTACTTC.

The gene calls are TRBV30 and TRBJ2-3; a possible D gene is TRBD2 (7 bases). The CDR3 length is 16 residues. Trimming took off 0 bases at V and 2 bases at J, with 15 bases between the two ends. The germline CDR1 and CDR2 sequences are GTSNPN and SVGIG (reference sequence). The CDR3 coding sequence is TGTGCCTGGAGTGTCTGGCGGGGGCCCATCACAGATACGCAGTATTTT. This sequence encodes CAWSVWRGPITDTQYF.

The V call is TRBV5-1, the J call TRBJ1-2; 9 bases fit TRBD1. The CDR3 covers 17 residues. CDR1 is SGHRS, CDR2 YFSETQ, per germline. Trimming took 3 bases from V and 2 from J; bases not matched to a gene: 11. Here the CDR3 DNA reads TGCGCCAGCAGCTCCAACCCCGGGACAGGGAAAAACTATGGCTACACCTTC. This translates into CASSSNPGTGKNYGYTF.